This TCR beta chain was identified during a study of shared clonotypes between healthy human individuals. In regard to this clone: Its antigen is undetermined.

Each PCR replicate from the sorted subsets contained around 0.2 ug DNA, which is 30,000 or so T cell genomes. Libraries were prepared by immunoSEQ multiplex PCR; TCRdb keeps only in-frame clonotypes and omits some of them. The sample lists approximately 1,000,000 clones; more than 75% were seen once. Study conclusions and caveats: Between a few donors, naive CD4 clonotypes were shared at a level of about 5%.

Trimming took 6 bases from V and 4 from J, leaving 9 bases between them. Germline loops: CDR1 MNHNS, CDR2 SASEGT. The CDR3 length is 12 residues. The receptor was isolated from a man younger than 35 in good health. Some clones in this sample may be carry-over from other donors' samples. The sample comprised memory CD4+ T cells from PBMCs. Specified subset: CD45RA-negative fraction. This chain links TRBV6-1 with TRBJ1-1, with D hard to call. The CDR3 region is CASREFPTEAFF. CDR3 in DNA: TGTGCCAGCAGAGAATTTCCCACTGAAGCTTTCTTT.